This TCR beta chain was profiled in a study of blood T cell repertoires in COVID-19. As for the study in general: Italy, Spain and the United States were the sources of the convalescent and acute COVID-19 samples. Sources were T cells, B-cell-depleted T cells, or PBMCs; the material itself was cDNA or gDNA.

Original handling: Amplified reference gene primers provided the basis for estimating nucleated cell counts. The repertoire was sequenced with immunoSEQ multiplex PCR; TCRdb's copy has only in-frame clones and lacks some. The V and J calls and the clone size are those of that table, but D and trimming were determined from the DNA. The sample records 260,000 or so clones, over 70% being singletons. This CDR3 spans 14 amino acids. Germline V gene lookup returns CDR1 LNHDA and CDR2 SQIVND (reference sequence). V lost 8 bases to trimming and J lost 0 bases, with 13 bases between them. The sequence derives from a human donor in a cohort sampled during active COVID-19. The chain carries TRBV19 and TRBJ1-2, with D perhaps matching TRBD1 (6 bases). Sequencing was carried out using peripheral blood. The CDR3 sequence is CASQATGANYGYTF. For the CDR3, the DNA is TGTGCCAGTCAGGCGACAGGCGCTAACTATGGCTACACCTTC.